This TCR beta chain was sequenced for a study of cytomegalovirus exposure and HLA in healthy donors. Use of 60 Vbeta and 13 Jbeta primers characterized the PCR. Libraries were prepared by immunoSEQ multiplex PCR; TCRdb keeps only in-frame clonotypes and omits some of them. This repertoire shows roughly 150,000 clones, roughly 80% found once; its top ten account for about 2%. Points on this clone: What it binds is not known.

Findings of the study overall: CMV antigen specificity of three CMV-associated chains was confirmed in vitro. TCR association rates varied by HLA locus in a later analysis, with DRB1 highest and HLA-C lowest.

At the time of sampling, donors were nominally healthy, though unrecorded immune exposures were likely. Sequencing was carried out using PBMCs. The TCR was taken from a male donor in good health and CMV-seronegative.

The CDR3 DNA sequence: TGCGCCAGCAGCCAAGTAGTACAGACCTACGAGCAGTACTTC. Translation gives CASSQVVQTYEQYF. This chain connects TRBV4-1 to TRBJ2-7; D unresolved. Trimming removed 1 base from V and 2 bases from J, with 9 bases in between. Germline lookup yields CDR1 MGHRA and CDR2 YSYEKL. The CDR3 extends over 14 amino acids.